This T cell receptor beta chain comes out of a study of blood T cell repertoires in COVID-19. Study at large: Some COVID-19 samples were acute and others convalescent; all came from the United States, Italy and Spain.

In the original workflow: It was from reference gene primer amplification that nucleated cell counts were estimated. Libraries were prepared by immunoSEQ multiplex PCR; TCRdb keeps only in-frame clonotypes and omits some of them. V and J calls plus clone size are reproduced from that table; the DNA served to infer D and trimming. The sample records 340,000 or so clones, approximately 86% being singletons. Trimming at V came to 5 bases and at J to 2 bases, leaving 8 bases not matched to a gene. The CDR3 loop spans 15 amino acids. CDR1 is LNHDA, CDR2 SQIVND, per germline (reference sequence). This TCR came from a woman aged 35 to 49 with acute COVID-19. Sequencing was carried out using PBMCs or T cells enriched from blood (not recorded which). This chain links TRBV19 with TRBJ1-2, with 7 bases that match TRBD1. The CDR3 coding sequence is TGTGCCAGTAGTCCTAGACAGGGCTCAAACTATGGCTACACCTTC. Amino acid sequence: CASSPRQGSNYGYTF.